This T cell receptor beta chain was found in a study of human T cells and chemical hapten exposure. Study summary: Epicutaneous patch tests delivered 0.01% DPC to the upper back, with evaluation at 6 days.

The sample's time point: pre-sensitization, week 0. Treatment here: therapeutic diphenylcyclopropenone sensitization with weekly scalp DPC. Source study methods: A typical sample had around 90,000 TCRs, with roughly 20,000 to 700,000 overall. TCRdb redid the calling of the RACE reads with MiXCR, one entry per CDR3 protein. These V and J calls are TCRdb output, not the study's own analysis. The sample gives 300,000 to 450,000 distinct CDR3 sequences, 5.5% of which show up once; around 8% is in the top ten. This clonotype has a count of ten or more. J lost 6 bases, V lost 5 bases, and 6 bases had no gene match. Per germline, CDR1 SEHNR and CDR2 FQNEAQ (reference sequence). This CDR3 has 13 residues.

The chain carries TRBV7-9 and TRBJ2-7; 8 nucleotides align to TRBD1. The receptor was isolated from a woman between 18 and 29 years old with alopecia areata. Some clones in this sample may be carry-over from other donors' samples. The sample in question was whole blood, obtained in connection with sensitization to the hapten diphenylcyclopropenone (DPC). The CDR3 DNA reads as TGTGCCAGCAGCCTTACCGGGACAGGCGAGCAGTACTTC. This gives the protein CASSLTGTGEQYF.